The 25 T cell receptor beta chains below all came from one sample that was sequenced in a study of cytomegalovirus exposure and HLA in healthy donors. The PCR had 60 Vbeta and 13 Jbeta primers. The repertoire was sequenced with immunoSEQ multiplex PCR; TCRdb's copy has only in-frame clones and lacks some. The sample gives over 150,000 clones, roughly 80% of which show up once; around 2% is in the top ten. The source material was PBMCs. The source is a human donor in good health.

V is TRBV7-8 and J is TRBJ1-3; perhaps TRBD1 as D (6 bases). The V gene lost 2 bases and the J gene lost 4 bases, with 9 bases spanning the gap. The length of the CDR3 is 14 residues. The germline CDR1 and CDR2 sequences are SGHVS and FQNEAQ. Here the CDR3 DNA reads TGTGCCAGCAGCTTAATGCAGGGGGGAAACACCATATATTTT. Translation: CASSLMQGGNTIYF.

The chain carries TRBV19 and TRBJ1-5; no definite D call. Trimming pared 5 bases from V and 3 bases from J, leaving 5 bases between. Germline lookup yields CDR1 LNHDA and CDR2 SQIVND (reference sequence). The CDR3 runs 12 residues. For the CDR3, the DNA is TGTGCCAGTAGTTCGGTCAATCAGCCCCAGCATTTT. The encoded protein is CASSSVNQPQHF.

The rearrangement joins TRBV4-1 to TRBJ2-7, with 8 bases identical to TRBD1. Germline CDR1 and CDR2: MGHRA and YSYEKL. The V segment lost 2 bases and the J segment 5 bases; nucleotides outside the gene matches: 5. This CDR3 region has 14 residues. The CDR3 nucleotides read TGCGCCAGCAGCCAAAAACAGGGGGAGGACGAGCAGTACTTC. Translated, it gives CASSQKQGEDEQYF.

In the case of this clone: Other nucleotide sequences from this sample produce the same CDR3. DNA for the CDR3: TGTGCCAGCAGCTTGACAGGGACTGGGGCCAACGTCCTGACTTTC. Translated, it gives CASSLTGTGANVLTF. The chain has TRBV7-2 and TRBJ2-6; TRBD1 matches 7 bases. The trim removed 3 bases at V and 2 bases at J, leaving 1 base unmatched. CDR1 and CDR2 (germline): SGHTA, FQGNSA. This CDR3 has 15 amino acids. Full variable domain (missing parts from reference TRBV7-2 and TRBJ2-6): GAGVSQSPSNKVTEKGKDVELRCDPISGHTALYWYRQSLGQGLEFLIYFQGNSAPDKSGLPSDRFSAERTGGSVSTLTIQRTQQEDSAVYLCASSLTGTGANVLTFGAGSRLTVL.

CDR3 nucleotides: TGTGCCAGTAGTAGGGGGGGGAACACTGAAGCTTTCTTT. This gives the protein CASSRGGNTEAFF. The chain recombines TRBV19 with TRBJ1-1, with D possibly being TRBD1 (5 bases). Germline CDR1 is LNHDA and CDR2 is SQIVND (reference sequence). The ends were cut back, 4 bases at V and 1 base at J, with 7 bases in the middle. This CDR3 comprises 13 residues.

V usage is TRBV4-3 and J usage is TRBJ1-5, with D maybe TRBD1 (6 bases). The germline CDR1 and CDR2 sequences are LGHNA and YSLEER. Trimming removed 0 bases from V and 2 bases from J, with 8 bases in between. This CDR3 is 15 amino acids long. The CDR3 bases are TGCGCCAGCAGCCAAGACCCAGGGGGCAATCAGCCCCAGCATTTT. Translated, it gives CASSQDPGGNQPQHF.

The chain is built from TRBV11-3 and TRBJ1-3, with D perhaps TRBD1 (6 bases). Germline V CDR1 and CDR2: SGHNT, YENEEA. The CDR3 covers 17 residues. The V end was cut by 5 bases, the J end by 2 bases, with 19 bases between. CDR3 in amino acids: CASSRTGHGDPGNTIYF. The DNA of the CDR3 is TGTGCCAGCAGCCGGACGGGACACGGAGATCCTGGAAACACCATATATTTT.

This sequence joins TRBV27 and TRBJ1-3; 7 bases line up with TRBD1. CDR3 size: 14 residues. Trimming took 6 bases from V and 2 from J; bases not matched to a gene: 4. Germline CDR1 and CDR2: MNHEY and SMNVEV (reference sequence). The CDR3 region is CASSQTGTGNTIYF. In DNA form, the CDR3 reads TGTGCCAGCAGCCAGACAGGGACTGGAAACACCATATATTTT.

This clone was picked up one time. The J gene is TRBJ1-1, the V gene TRBV13, with TRBD1 matching 7 bases. CDR1 is PRHDT, CDR2 FYEKMQ, per germline (reference sequence). After removal of 1 base from V and 3 bases from J, the junction contained 5 bases not matched to a gene. The CDR3 has 15 residues. The CDR3 reads CASSLEGQGDTEAFF. CDR3 DNA sequence: TGTGCCAGCAGCTTAGAGGGCCAGGGGGACACTGAAGCTTTCTTT.

The V gene is TRBV27, the J gene TRBJ2-5; 13 positions agree with TRBD2. The germline V gene encodes CDR1 MNHEY and CDR2 SMNVEV (reference sequence). The length of the CDR3 is 16 residues. The junction had 5 bases not matched to a gene; V was cut back by 2 bases and J by 5 bases. CDR3 coding DNA: TGTGCCAGCAGTTTAGGACTAGCGGGGGCTCGGGAGACCCAGTACTTC. Encoded protein: CASSLGLAGARETQYF.

The chain couples TRBV6-5 to TRBJ2-3, with TRBD1 as a possible D gene (6 bases). This CDR3 region has 16 residues. The V and J ends lost 0 bases and 2 bases respectively, with 12 bases between them. CDR1 and CDR2 from the germline V gene are MNHEY and SVGAGI. The CDR3 nucleotides read TGTGCCAGCAGTTACTCGAGCAGGGGCCCCACAGATACGCAGTATTTT. Its protein product is CASSYSSRGPTDTQYF.

This clone appeared once. The chain employs TRBV5-6 and TRBJ1-4; 8 positions match TRBD1. There are 16 residues in the CDR3. Losses at the gene ends were 4 bases for V and 4 bases for J; bases not matched to a gene: 9. Germline values: CDR1 SGHDT, CDR2 YYEEEE. CDR3 DNA: TGTGCCAGCAGCGCCGGACAGGGCAGAGGTAATGAAAAACTGTTTTTT. Its protein is CASSAGQGRGNEKLFF.

The chain employs TRBV19 and TRBJ1-2; D possibly corresponds to TRBD1 (5 bases). V was pared by 7 bases and J by 7 bases, with 16 bases between. From germline, CDR1 is LNHDA and CDR2 SQIVND (reference sequence). The CDR3 is 13 residues long. CDR3 sequence reads: CASIDNPGSGYTF. Written as DNA, the CDR3 is TGTGCCAGTATTGATAATCCAGGGTCTGGCTACACCTTC.

J is TRBJ1-2 and V is TRBV5-1, with D maybe TRBD1 (6 bases). Germline V lookup: CDR1 SGHRS, CDR2 YFSETQ. The CDR3 is made up of 13 amino acids. Deletions cut 4 bases from V and 3 bases from J, with 10 bases between. The CDR3 sequence: CASSQGQDYGYTF. CDR3 nucleotides: TGCGCCAGCAGCCAGGGACAAGACTATGGCTACACCTTC.

The chain carries TRBV7-8 and TRBJ1-5, with D possibly TRBD1 on 5 matching bases. Trimming removed 0 bases at V and 3 bases at J, with 9 bases between. The CDR3 is 15 residues long. Germline V gene lookup returns CDR1 SGHVS and CDR2 FQNEAQ. As DNA, the CDR3 is TGTGCCAGCAGCTTAGCAGGACATCTCAATCAGCCCCAGCATTTT. It codes for CASSLAGHLNQPQHF.

CDR3 residues: CASSFEAGLSPLHF. CDR3 in DNA: TGCGCCAGCAGCTTTGAGGCAGGGTTGTCACCCCTCCACTTT. The chain carries TRBV5-1 and TRBJ1-6; D may be TRBD1 (5 bases). The V gene lost 2 bases and the J gene lost 10 bases, with 13 bases spanning the gap. This CDR3 is 14 amino acids long. Germline CDR1 and CDR2: SGHRS and YFSETQ.

The genes are TRBV19 and TRBJ2-2, with 7 bases that match TRBD1. The germline V gene has CDR1 LNHDA and CDR2 SQIVND (reference sequence). The V gene end was trimmed by 7 bases and the J gene end by 4 bases; junction bases not matched to a gene: 12. The CDR3 runs 16 residues. CDR3 in amino acids: CASTPTGFVSTGELFF. CDR3 nucleotides: TGTGCCAGTACCCCGACAGGGTTCGTAAGCACCGGGGAGCTGTTTTTT.

The genes are TRBV9 and TRBJ1-4; TRBD1 is a possible D gene (6 bases). Germline V gives CDR1 SGDLS, CDR2 YYNGEE. The CDR3 extends over 15 amino acids. Between the trimmed V and J ends, which lost 4 bases and 7 bases, there was a span of 17 bases. CDR3 region: CASSPRGGQGEKLFF. The CDR3 DNA reads TGTGCCAGCAGCCCCCGGGGGGGGCAGGGTGAAAAACTGTTTTTT. Based on the CDR3 plus reference TRBV9 and TRBJ1-4, the full variable domain is DSGVTQTPKHLITATGQRVTLRCSPRSGDLSVYWYQQSLDQGLQFLIQYYNGEERAKGNILERFSAQQFPDLHSELNLSSLELGDSALYFCASSPRGGQGEKLFFGSGTQLSVL.

This chain uses TRBV4-1 with TRBJ2-1, with TRBD1 identical over 9 bases. CDR3 length equals 15 residues. Germline CDR1 reads MGHRA; CDR2 reads YSYEKL. With V trimmed by 6 bases and J by 2 bases, 5 bases remained unmatched. In nucleotides, the CDR3 is TGCGCCAGCAGACAACAGGGGGCCGCCTACAATGAGCAGTTCTTC. Its protein is CASRQQGAAYNEQFF.

The chain links TRBV6-1 to TRBJ1-6; 7 bases line up with TRBD1. Germline CDR1 is MNHNS and CDR2 is SASEGT. The CDR3 has 14 amino acids. The V and J ends lost 4 bases and 10 bases, in that order; junction bases with no gene match: 7. The CDR3 loop reads CASSVRQGMSPLHF. The CDR3 nucleotides read TGTGCCAGCAGTGTCAGACAGGGAATGTCACCCCTCCACTTT.

The chain combines TRBV9 with TRBJ2-7, with D tentatively TRBD2 (6 bases). Germline lookup yields CDR1 SGDLS and CDR2 YYNGEE. The CDR3 runs to 15 residues. Trimming took 3 bases from V and 0 from J, leaving 13 bases between them. In DNA form, the CDR3 reads TGTGCCAGCAGCGGGGGACGCGGGATCTCCTACGAGCAGTACTTC. Translated, it gives CASSGGRGISYEQYF.

V is TRBV6-1 and J is TRBJ2-7, with 10 bases that match TRBD2. This CDR3 has 15 amino acids. Germline trimming cut 4 bases from V and 6 bases from J; bases unmatched to any gene: 9. Germline-derived CDR1 and CDR2 are MNHNS and SASEGT. CDR3 amino acids: CASSVGAGGPGEQYF. CDR3 in DNA: TGTGCCAGCAGTGTAGGAGCGGGGGGGCCGGGCGAGCAGTACTTC.

Worth noting for this clone: A read error may produce the germline difference seen at one junction end. The CDR3 reads CASSPGQGRLAF. DNA for the CDR3: TGTGCCAGCAGTCCGGGACAGGGGAGACTTGCCTTC. V and J are TRBV27 and TRBJ1-2; 10 positions match TRBD1. Germline V gene lookup returns CDR1 MNHEY and CDR2 SMNVEV (reference sequence). The CDR3 loop spans 12 amino acids.

CDR3 bases: TGTGCCAGCAGTGAAGCCAGAGGGACAGGGCGAACCGGGGAGCTGTTTTTT. Translating it yields CASSEARGTGRTGELFF. V is TRBV6-1 and J is TRBJ2-2; 9 bases line up with TRBD1. The CDR3 is 17 amino acids. Germline V gives CDR1 MNHNS, CDR2 SASEGT. J lost 5 bases, V lost 0 bases, and 7 bases had no gene match.

The V call is TRBV7-9, the J call TRBJ2-1, with 7 bases lining up with TRBD2. This CDR3 spans 15 amino acids. Germline V gene data show CDR1 as SEHNR and CDR2 as FQNEAQ (reference sequence). J was trimmed by 5 bases and V by 1 base; bases with no gene match: 5. The DNA of the CDR3 is TGTGCCAGCAGCTTAGAACTAGCGCTTAACAATGAGCAGTTCTTC. This translates into CASSLELALNNEQFF.